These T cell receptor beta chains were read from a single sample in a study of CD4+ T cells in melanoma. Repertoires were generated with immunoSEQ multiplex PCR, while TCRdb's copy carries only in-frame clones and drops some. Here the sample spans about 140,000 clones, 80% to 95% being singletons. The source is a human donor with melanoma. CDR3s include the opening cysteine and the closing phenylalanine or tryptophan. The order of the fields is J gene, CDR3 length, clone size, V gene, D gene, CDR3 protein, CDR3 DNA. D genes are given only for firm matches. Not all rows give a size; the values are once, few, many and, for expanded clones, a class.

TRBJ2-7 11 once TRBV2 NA CASSPHYEQYF TGTGCCAGCAGTCCGCACTACGAGCAGTACTTC
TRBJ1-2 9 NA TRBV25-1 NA CASLRGYTF TGTGCCAGCCTTCGGGGCTACACCTTC
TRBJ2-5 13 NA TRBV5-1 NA CASSRGPQETQYF TGCGCCAGCAGCCGGGGCCCACAAGAGACCCAGTACTTC
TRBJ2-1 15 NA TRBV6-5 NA CASSYRGPYSNEQFF TGTGCCAGCAGTTATCGGGGGCCCTACTCGAATGAGCAGTTCTTC
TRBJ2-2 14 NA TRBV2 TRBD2 CASAGGPGTGELFF TGTGCCAGCGCGGGGGGGCCGGGAACCGGGGAGCTGTTTTTT
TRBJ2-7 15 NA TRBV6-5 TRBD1 CASSVTGSSSYEQYF TGTGCCAGCAGTGTGACAGGGTCGAGCTCCTACGAGCAGTACTTC
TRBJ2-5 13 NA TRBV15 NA CATSRDSGETQYF TGTGCCACCAGCAGAGATTCGGGAGAGACCCAGTACTTC
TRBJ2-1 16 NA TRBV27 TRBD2 CASSLARDGGADEQFF TGTGCCAGCAGTTTGGCTAGGGACGGGGGGGCCGATGAGCAGTTCTTC
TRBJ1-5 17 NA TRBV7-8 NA CASSHGESRAGNQPQHF TGTGCCAGCAGCCATGGAGAGAGCAGGGCTGGCAATCAGCCCCAGCATTTT
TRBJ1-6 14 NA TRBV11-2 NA CASSLLLYNSPLHF TGTGCCAGCAGCTTACTCTTGTATAATTCACCCCTCCACTTT
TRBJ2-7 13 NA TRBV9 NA CASSRTEGYEQYF TGTGCCAGCAGCCGAACAGAAGGCTACGAGCAGTACTTC
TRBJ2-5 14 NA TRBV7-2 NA CASSFGLMKETQYF TGTGCCAGCAGCTTCGGACTCATGAAAGAGACCCAGTACTTC
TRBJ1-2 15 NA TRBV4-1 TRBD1 CASSRGQGADYGYTF TGCGCCAGCAGCCGTGGACAGGGGGCAGATTATGGCTACACCTTC
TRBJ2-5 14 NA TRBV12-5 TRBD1 CASGLVTGAETQYF TGTGCTAGTGGTTTGGTAACAGGGGCAGAGACCCAGTACTTC
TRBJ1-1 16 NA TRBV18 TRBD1 CASSQGQGASNTEAFF TGTGCCAGCTCACAGGGACAGGGGGCTTCGAACACTGAAGCTTTCTTT
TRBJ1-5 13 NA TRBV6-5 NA CASSYTQNQPQHF TGTGCCAGCAGTTACACGCAAAATCAGCCCCAGCATTTT
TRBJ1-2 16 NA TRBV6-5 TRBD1 CASSYWDRGSNYGYTF TGTGCCAGCAGTTACTGGGACAGGGGTAGTAACTATGGCTACACCTTC
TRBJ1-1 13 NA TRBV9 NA CASSVGGYTEAFF TGTGCCAGCAGCGTAGGTGGGTACACTGAAGCTTTCTTT
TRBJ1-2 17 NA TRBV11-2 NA CASSLTTLGTLNYGYTF TGTGCCAGCAGCTTAACTACCCTGGGAACACTTAACTATGGCTACACCTTC
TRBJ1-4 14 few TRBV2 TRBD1 CASSVRLGGEKLFF TGTGCCAGCAGTGTCCGCTTAGGGGGCGAAAAACTGTTTTTT
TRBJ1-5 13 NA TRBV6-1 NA CASSEERDLPQHF TGTGCCAGCAGTGAGGAACGGGACCTGCCCCAGCATTTT
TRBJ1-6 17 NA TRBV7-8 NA CASSPEAGSSYNSPLHF TGTGCCAGCAGCCCGGAGGCAGGCAGCTCCTATAATTCACCCCTCCACTTT
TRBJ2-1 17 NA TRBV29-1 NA CSVEGLTKRSSYNEQFF TGCAGCGTGGAGGGACTGACCAAACGTAGCTCCTACAATGAGCAGTTCTTC
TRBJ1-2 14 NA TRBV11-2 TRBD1 CASSWDRGTSGYTF TGTGCCAGCAGCTGGGACAGGGGTACGAGTGGCTACACCTTC
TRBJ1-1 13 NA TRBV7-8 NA CASSKDINTEAFF TGTGCCAGCAGCAAGGACATAAACACTGAAGCTTTCTTT
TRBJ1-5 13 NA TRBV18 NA CASSPNAVQPQHF TGTGCCAGCTCCCCAAACGCGGTTCAGCCCCAGCATTTT
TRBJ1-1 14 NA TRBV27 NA CASTSLNRNTEAFF TGTGCCAGCACAAGTCTCAACAGGAACACTGAAGCTTTCTTT
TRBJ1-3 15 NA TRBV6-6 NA CASSYVAGYRNTIYF TGTGCCAGCAGTTACGTGGCAGGGTATCGAAACACCATATATTTT
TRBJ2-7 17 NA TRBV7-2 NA CASSLGGAGKAQYEQYF TGTGCCAGCAGCTTAGGGGGGGCTGGGAAAGCGCAGTACGAGCAGTACTTC
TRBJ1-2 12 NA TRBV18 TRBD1 CASSQDRDGYTF TGTGCCAGCTCACAAGACAGGGATGGCTACACCTTC
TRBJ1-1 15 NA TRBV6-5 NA CASSYDRWGNTEAFF TGTGCCAGCAGTTACGACCGGTGGGGGAACACTGAAGCTTTCTTT
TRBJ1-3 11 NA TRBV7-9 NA CASGGRNTIYF TGTGCCAGCGGCGGTAGAAACACCATATATTTT
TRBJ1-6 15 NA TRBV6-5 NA CASSYSTADNSPLHF TGTGCCAGCAGTTACTCGACGGCCGATAATTCACCCCTCCACTTT
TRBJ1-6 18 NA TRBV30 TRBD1 CAWSRDRDFGSYNSPLHF TGTGCCTGGAGCCGGGACAGGGATTTTGGTTCCTATAATTCACCCCTCCACTTT
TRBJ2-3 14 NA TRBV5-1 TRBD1 CASSPGQGGDTQYF TGCGCCAGCAGCCCTGGACAGGGCGGAGATACGCAGTATTTT
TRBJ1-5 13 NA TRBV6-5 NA CASRRDGNQPQHF TGTGCCAGCAGAAGGGACGGCAATCAGCCCCAGCATTTT
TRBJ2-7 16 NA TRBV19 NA CASSQGWGLVRYEQYF TGTGCCAGTAGTCAGGGATGGGGGCTAGTTAGGTACGAGCAGTACTTC
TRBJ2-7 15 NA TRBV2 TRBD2 CASSALAGGPGEQYF TGTGCCAGCAGTGCGCTAGCGGGGGGGCCAGGGGAGCAGTACTTC
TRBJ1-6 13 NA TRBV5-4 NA CASSLDSNSPLHF TGTGCCAGCAGCTTGGACAGTAATTCACCCCTCCACTTT
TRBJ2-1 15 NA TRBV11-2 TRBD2 CASSLGRGAYNEQFF TGTGCCAGCAGCTTAGGGCGGGGGGCTTACAATGAGCAGTTCTTC
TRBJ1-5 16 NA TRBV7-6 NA CASSSEQFGSNQPQHF TGTGCCAGCAGCTCGGAACAATTTGGTAGCAATCAGCCCCAGCATTTT
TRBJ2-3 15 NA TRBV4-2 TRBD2 CASSQAPGTSATQYF TGTGCCAGCAGCCAGGCCCCCGGGACTAGTGCTACGCAGTATTTT
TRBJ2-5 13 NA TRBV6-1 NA CASSAYWGQAQYF TGTGCCAGCAGTGCCTACTGGGGCCAGGCCCAGTACTTC
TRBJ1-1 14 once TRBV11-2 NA CASSYRQANTEAFF TGTGCCAGCAGCTACCGACAAGCGAACACTGAAGCTTTCTTT
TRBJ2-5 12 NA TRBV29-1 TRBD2 CSVTSGAETQYF TGCAGCGTGACTAGCGGGGCTGAGACCCAGTACTTC
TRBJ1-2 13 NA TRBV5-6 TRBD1 CASSPRTGKGYTF TGTGCCAGCAGCCCACGGACAGGGAAAGGCTACACCTTC
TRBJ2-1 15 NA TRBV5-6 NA CASSDGQGPGGEQFF TGTGCCAGCAGCGATGGACAGGGGCCGGGGGGGGAGCAGTTCTTC
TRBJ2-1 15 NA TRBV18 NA CASSPLDTGNNEQFF TGTGCCAGCTCCCCACTAGACACGGGGAACAATGAGCAGTTCTTC
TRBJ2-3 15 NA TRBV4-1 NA CASSDRSISSDTQYF TGCGCCAGCAGCGATAGGAGTATTTCATCAGATACGCAGTATTTT
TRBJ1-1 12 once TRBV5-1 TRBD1 CASSKQGLVAFF TGCGCCAGCAGCAAACAGGGGCTGGTGGCTTTCTTT
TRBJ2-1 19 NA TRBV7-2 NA CASSYRRRQGLATYNEQFF TGTGCCAGCAGCTATCGGCGGAGACAAGGGCTTGCGACCTACAATGAGCAGTTCTTC
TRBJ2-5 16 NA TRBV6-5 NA CASSYSFGRIQETQYF TGTGCCAGCAGTTACTCATTCGGGAGAATCCAAGAGACCCAGTACTTC
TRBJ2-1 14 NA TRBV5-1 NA CASSLEGTTNEQFF TGCGCCAGCAGCTTGGAGGGGACCACCAATGAGCAGTTCTTC
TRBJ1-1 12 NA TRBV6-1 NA CASSDPGSPPFF TGTGCCAGCAGTGACCCGGGCTCCCCCCCTTTCTTT
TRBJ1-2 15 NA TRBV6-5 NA CASSLRGSPSYGYTF TGTGCCAGCAGTCTGCGTGGCAGCCCCAGCTATGGCTACACCTTC
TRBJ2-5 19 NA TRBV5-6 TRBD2 CASSGFRYQKSGGQETQYF TGTGCCAGCAGCGGCTTCCGGTACCAGAAGAGCGGGGGTCAAGAGACCCAGTACTTC
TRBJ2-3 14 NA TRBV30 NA CAWSLASGEDTQYF TGTGCCTGGAGTCTCGCCTCGGGGGAAGATACGCAGTATTTT
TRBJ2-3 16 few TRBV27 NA CASSFLGTYSTDTQYF TGTGCCAGCAGTTTCTTGGGGACGTATAGCACAGATACGCAGTATTTT
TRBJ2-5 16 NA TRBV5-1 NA CASSPRDGRQQETQYF TGCGCCAGCAGCCCAAGGGACGGCAGACAACAAGAGACCCAGTACTTC
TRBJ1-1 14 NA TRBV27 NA CASSLSDRNTEAFF TGTGCCAGCAGTTTATCTGATCGGAACACTGAAGCTTTCTTT